The 21 T cell receptor beta chains in this list originate from one sample, sequenced in a study of CD8+ T cells in alopecia areata. The treatment is: oral pan-JAK inhibitor, 5-10 mg twice daily. Sequencing relied on a cDNA template that was reverse transcribed from extracted RNA. Assay used: immunoSEQ multiplex PCR; TCRdb lists only in-frame clones, some missing. This sample has more than 200,000 clones, with under 70% found just once. The sample in question was CD4+ T cells sorted from blood, obtained at week 4, from a patient treated with tofacitinib. The receptors derive from a human donor with alopecia areata.

V usage is TRBV4-1 and J usage is TRBJ2-7; 7 nucleotides line up with TRBD1. The CDR3 contains 17 residues. The germline V gene has CDR1 MGHRA and CDR2 YSYEKL. The ends lost 1 base at V and 0 bases at J; junction bases unmatched: 9. In DNA form, the CDR3 reads TGCGCCAGCAGCCAAGTTGCCAAGGGACAGAACTCCTACGAGCAGTACTTC. It translates to CASSQVAKGQNSYEQYF.

The rearrangement joins TRBV6-1 to TRBJ2-1; either TRBD1 or TRBD2 may fit D (7 bases each). V lost 7 bases and J 3 bases, leaving 10 bases between the germline ends. In germline, CDR1 is MNHNS, CDR2 SASEGT. This CDR3 is 13 amino acids long. CDR3 nucleotides: TGTGCCAGCATCAGGGGGGGCTACAATGAGCAGTTCTTC. The encoded protein is CASIRGGYNEQFF.

The chain is built from TRBV2 and TRBJ2-5; D is possibly TRBD2 (5 bases). The V end lost 8 bases, the J end lost 4 bases, and 14 bases lay between the germline ends. This CDR3 spans 13 amino acids. CDR1 and CDR2 from the germline V gene are SNHLY and FYNNEI. CDR3: CASDIMAGETQYF. CDR3 DNA: TGTGCCAGCGACATAATGGCGGGAGAGACCCAGTACTTC.

The rearrangement links TRBV4-3 to TRBJ2-5, with 9 bases identical to TRBD2. This CDR3 region has 16 residues. V gave up 0 bases and J gave up 5 bases; unmatched junction bases: 7. Germline V gene sequence: CDR1 LGHNA, CDR2 YSLEER. The CDR3 DNA sequence: TGCGCCAGCAGCCAAGAGAGGGCGGGGGGGCACGAGACCCAGTACTTC. Translation: CASSQERAGGHETQYF.

The genes are TRBV30 and TRBJ2-4; 8 bases agree with TRBD2. The CDR3 length is 12 residues. Trimming removed 1 base from V and 8 bases from J; junction bases left unmatched: 1. Germline CDR1 reads GTSNPN; CDR2 reads SVGIG (reference sequence). The DNA for the CDR3 is TGTGCCTGGAGTGCCGGGGGGGACATTCAGTACTTC. Its translation is CAWSAGGDIQYF.

The chain uses TRBV2 and TRBJ2-5; unclear D gene. CDR3 length: 13 amino acids. The germline V gene has CDR1 SNHLY and CDR2 FYNNEI. Between the trimmed V and J ends, which lost 4 bases and 0 bases, there was a span of 6 bases. The CDR3 loop is CASSVSNQETQYF. CDR3 bases: TGTGCCAGCAGTGTCTCTAACCAAGAGACCCAGTACTTC.

The rearrangement links TRBV11-1 to TRBJ1-1, with no clear D. The CDR3 runs 12 residues. The V and J ends lost 2 bases and 0 bases respectively, with 1 base between them. Germline V gives CDR1 SGHAT, CDR2 FQDESV (reference sequence). This CDR3 is CASSLMNTEAFF. The CDR3, as DNA: TGTGCCAGCAGCTTAATGAACACTGAAGCTTTCTTT.

The V and J genes are TRBV10-3 and TRBJ2-5; 8 bases agree with TRBD2. Looked up from germline, CDR1 is ENHRY and CDR2 is SYGVKD. The CDR3 consists of 15 residues. Trimming cost V 5 bases and J 4 bases; bases outside gene matches: 9. The DNA of the CDR3 is TGTGCCATCAGTACGGGACTAGGGGGAGCAGAGACCCAGTACTTC. It yields the protein CAISTGLGGAETQYF.

A few counts support this clone. The rearrangement uses TRBV7-9 and TRBJ1-1, with TRBD1 matching over 7 bases. The J segment lost 2 bases and the V segment lost 7 bases, leaving 7 bases of the junction unmatched. There are 14 residues in the CDR3. Germline V lookup: CDR1 SEHNR, CDR2 FQNEAQ (reference sequence). The CDR3 loop reads CASTEGQLNTEAFF. DNA of the CDR3: TGTGCCAGCACCGAGGGACAGCTTAACACTGAAGCTTTCTTT.

The chain employs TRBV30 and TRBJ1-4; D uncertain. V lost 3 bases and J 8 bases, leaving 7 bases between the germline ends. The germline V gene encodes CDR1 GTSNPN and CDR2 SVGIG (reference sequence). The CDR3 is 11 amino acids. The CDR3 loop is CAWSDMEKLFF. CDR3 in DNA: TGTGCCTGGAGCGATATGGAAAAACTGTTTTTT.

The chain combines TRBV15 with TRBJ2-1; 7 positions agree with TRBD1. The germline CDR1 and CDR2 sequences are LNHNV and YYDKDF (reference sequence). Trimming took 3 bases from V and 7 from J; bases not matched to a gene: 15. The CDR3 totals 17 residues. CDR3 protein: CATSRGRAGTEENEQFF. CDR3 in DNA: TGTGCCACCAGCAGGGGCCGGGCAGGGACAGAAGAAAATGAGCAGTTCTTC.

This clone was observed a few times. The chain combines TRBV4-2 with TRBJ1-5; D gene unclear. V dropped 1 base and J dropped 3 bases, with 7 bases sitting between them. CDR1 and CDR2 from the germline V gene are LGHNA and YNFKEQ. The CDR3 sequence is 14 residues long. The chain's CDR3 is CASSQGQPNQPQHF. The CDR3 coding sequence is TGTGCCAGCAGCCAAGGGCAGCCCAATCAGCCCCAGCATTTT.

The chain has TRBV30 and TRBJ1-5; 8 bases line up with TRBD1. V was clipped by 5 bases and J by 3 bases; unmatched bases: 6. The CDR3 spans 14 residues. Germline assignment: CDR1 GTSNPN and CDR2 SVGIG (reference sequence). CDR3 DNA sequence: TGTGCCTGGGACAGGGGTGGGTCCAATCAGCCCCAGCATTTT. It is translated as CAWDRGGSNQPQHF.

The chain couples TRBV9 to TRBJ2-3; 9 nucleotides agree with TRBD2. Germline CDR1 SGDLS, CDR2 YYNGEE. Trimming at V came to 4 bases and at J to 3 bases, leaving 6 bases not matched to a gene. The CDR3 has 15 amino acids. The CDR3 sequence: CASSPSGGWTDTQYF. CDR3 sequence (DNA): TGTGCCAGCAGCCCGAGCGGGGGGTGGACAGATACGCAGTATTTT.

The J gene is TRBJ2-3, the V gene TRBV27; tentatively, D is TRBD1 (6 bases). The V end was cut by 3 bases, the J end by 5 bases, with 12 bases between. The CDR3 spans 14 residues. The germline gives CDR1 MNHEY, CDR2 SMNVEV (reference sequence). As DNA, the CDR3 is TGTGCCAGCAGTTTGGGCAGGGGATTAGATACGCAGTATTTT. The encoded protein is CASSLGRGLDTQYF.

The CDR3 nucleotides read TGTGCCTGGGATAAGGGGACAGGTAGTCGCGAGCAGTACTTC. This sequence encodes CAWDKGTGSREQYF. This chain connects TRBV30 to TRBJ2-7; TRBD1 matches at 8 bases. The CDR3 runs 14 residues. The J segment lost 6 bases and the V segment lost 5 bases, leaving 12 bases of the junction unmatched. In germline, CDR1 is GTSNPN, CDR2 SVGIG (reference sequence).

The chain carries TRBV30 and TRBJ2-3; D gene ambiguous. The germline gives CDR1 GTSNPN, CDR2 SVGIG (reference sequence). V dropped 1 base and J dropped 4 bases, with 12 bases sitting between them. The CDR3 has 14 residues. The DNA of the CDR3 is TGTGCCTGGAGTGGGACCCCAAGGGCAGATACGCAGTATTTT. Protein: CAWSGTPRADTQYF.

This clone has just one count. V gene TRBV30 combines with J gene TRBJ1-6; possible D gene TRBD1, 6 bases. The germline V and J ends were trimmed by 3 bases and 7 bases, with 13 bases remaining between them. The CDR3 extends over 14 amino acids. The germline CDR1 and CDR2 sequences are GTSNPN and SVGIG (reference sequence). CDR3 protein: CAWRYRAMNSPLHF. CDR3 sequence (DNA): TGTGCCTGGAGATACAGGGCAATGAATTCACCCCTCCACTTT.

CDR3 nucleotides: TGCGCCAGCAGCCAGCGACCCACAGATACGCAGTATTTT. Translation: CASSQRPTDTQYF. The V and J genes are TRBV4-3 and TRBJ2-3; D gene ambiguous. V was clipped by 3 bases and J by 2 bases, with 6 bases between them. This CDR3 contains 13 residues. Per germline, CDR1 LGHNA and CDR2 YSLEER.

This chain uses TRBV5-1 with TRBJ2-5; 9 bases are shared with TRBD1. After removal of 2 bases from V and 4 bases from J, the junction contained 6 bases not matched to a gene. The CDR3 is 15 amino acids. Germline values: CDR1 SGHRS, CDR2 YFSETQ. CDR3 coding DNA: TGCGCCAGCAGCTTCATTTTGACAGGGGGAGAGACCCAGTACTTC. This sequence encodes CASSFILTGGETQYF.

The chain combines TRBV13 with TRBJ1-6, with 7 bases aligning to TRBD1. CDR3 length: 16 residues. J gave up 8 bases and V 0 bases, and 7 bases lay outside the gene matches. Germline CDR1 reads PRHDT; CDR2 reads FYEKMQ (reference sequence). CDR3 amino acids: CASSLGTGTLDSPLHF. CDR3 coding DNA: TGTGCCAGCAGCTTAGGGACAGGGACGTTGGATTCACCCCTCCACTTT.